A single sample gave rise to the 10 T cell receptor beta chains below, sequenced in a study of CD8+ T cells in alopecia areata. The sequencing template was cDNA reverse transcribed from extracted RNA. This table comes from immunoSEQ multiplex PCR, and its TCRdb copy is limited to in-frame clones, with some not included. The sample has 250,000 or so clones; 67% are singletons. Material: CD4+ T cells sorted from blood, obtained at week 0. Receptors originate from a human donor with alopecia areata.

The chain combines TRBV5-6 with TRBJ2-3, with D perhaps TRBD1 (6 bases). Trimming removed 4 bases from V and 2 bases from J, with 14 bases in between. The CDR3 runs to 15 residues. Looked up from germline, CDR1 is SGHDT and CDR2 is YYEEEE. CDR3 bases: TGTGCCAGCAGCCCTACTGGGGGCCCCACAGATACGCAGTATTTT. Translated: CASSPTGGPTDTQYF.

The chain links TRBV4-3 to TRBJ1-1; no clear D. V shed 0 bases and J shed 1 base, with 6 bases lying between them. The CDR3 spans 14 residues. Germline lookup yields CDR1 LGHNA and CDR2 YSLEER. CDR3 loop: CASSQDLSNTEAFF. The DNA of the CDR3 is TGCGCCAGCAGCCAAGATCTTTCGAACACTGAAGCTTTCTTT.

The chain has TRBV4-3 and TRBJ2-6; D possibly corresponds to TRBD1 (5 bases). The V gene's germline CDR1 is LGHNA and CDR2 YSLEER. Between the trimmed V and J ends, which lost 3 bases and 2 bases, there was a span of 14 bases. The CDR3 loop spans 17 amino acids. The CDR3 is CASSQFRRGTGANVLTF. The CDR3 DNA reads TGCGCCAGCAGCCAGTTTAGAAGGGGAACTGGGGCCAACGTCCTGACTTTC.

This clone was detected only once. The chain has TRBV6-5 and TRBJ2-7; weak D call: TRBD1 (5 bases). The CDR3 is made up of 12 amino acids. Trimming pared 10 bases from V and 2 bases from J, leaving 12 bases between. Germline V lookup: CDR1 MNHEY, CDR2 SVGAGI. CDR3 sequence (DNA): TGTGCCACCTGGGGCAGTCCCTACGAGCAGTACTTC. Translated: CATWGSPYEQYF.

The chain recombines TRBV7-2 with TRBJ1-1; no definite D call. Trimming took 3 bases from V and 1 from J, leaving 6 bases between them. Germline lookup yields CDR1 SGHTA and CDR2 FQGNSA. This CDR3 comprises 13 residues. The CDR3 DNA reads as TGTGCCAGCAGCTTGGAAGGGAACACTGAAGCTTTCTTT. Protein product: CASSLEGNTEAFF.

This clone was picked up a small number of times. The CDR3 DNA follows: TGCAGCGTTGTACCCACTAGCGGCTACGAGCAGTACTTC. Its protein is CSVVPTSGYEQYF. This sequence joins TRBV29-1 and TRBJ2-7; the match to TRBD2 covers 8 bases. The germline gives CDR1 SQVTM, CDR2 ANQGSEA. The length of the CDR3 is 13 residues. Losses at the gene ends were 4 bases for V and 3 bases for J; bases not matched to a gene: 5.

The chain has TRBV30 and TRBJ2-3; D may be TRBD2 (5 bases). With 0 bases removed from V and 1 base from J, the gap between germline ends came to 26 bases. This CDR3 contains 20 residues. Germline V gene lookup returns CDR1 GTSNPN and CDR2 SVGIG (reference sequence). The DNA for the CDR3 is TGTGCCTGGAGTGTCTCCCGACTACTCACTTCGAGTTTTCGCACAGATACGCAGTATTTT. Protein product: CAWSVSRLLTSSFRTDTQYF.

In its sample, this clone was seen a few times. This chain joins TRBV4-3 and TRBJ2-7; perhaps D is TRBD1 or TRBD2 (5 bases each). V was trimmed by 2 bases and J by 6 bases, leaving 11 bases between them. The CDR3 covers 13 residues. CDR1 LGHNA and CDR2 YSLEER come from the germline V gene. CDR3 sequence (DNA): TGCGCCAGCAGCCAACGGGGCGGGCTCGAGCAGTACTTC. It translates to CASSQRGGLEQYF.

The chain employs TRBV29-1 and TRBJ2-3; 11 nucleotides match TRBD2. Germline assignment: CDR1 SQVTM and CDR2 ANQGSEA. J was trimmed by 0 bases and V by 7 bases; bases with no gene match: 12. The CDR3 is 17 residues long. The CDR3 sequence is CSANLAGGPTSTDTQYF. In DNA form, the CDR3 reads TGCAGCGCAAACCTAGCGGGGGGACCAACTAGCACAGATACGCAGTATTTT.

The genes are TRBV6-6 and TRBJ1-2, with a tentative D call TRBD1 (6 bases). The CDR3 covers 14 residues. Germline CDR1 is MNHNY and CDR2 is SVGAGI (reference sequence). Trimming stripped 5 bases from V and 5 bases from J, with 15 bases between. In DNA, the CDR3 is TGTGCCAGCAGTCCCCGGGGGGGACAATATGGCTACACCTTC. Translating it yields CASSPRGGQYGYTF.